The rows below give T cell receptor beta chains drawn from one sample of a study of blood T cell repertoires in COVID-19. Libraries were prepared by immunoSEQ multiplex PCR; TCRdb keeps only in-frame clonotypes and omits some of them. The table shows about 270,000 clones, with around 89% occurring only once. Sequencing was carried out using PBMCs or T cells enriched from blood (not recorded which). The origin of the receptors is a woman aged 45-65 years who had recovered from COVID-19. Both conserved end residues are trimmed from each CDR3.

v_gene	j_gene	CDR3aa
TRBV28	TRBJ2-7	ASSLYGTGRYEQY
TRBV18	TRBJ2-2	ASSRDQTSGTNTGELF
TRBV29-1	TRBJ1-2	SVYRWAGDGYT
TRBV28	TRBJ2-7	ASSLLANYEQY
TRBV29-1	TRBJ2-1	SVVKGAQTKYNEQF
TRBV12-3/TRBV12-4	TRBJ1-1	ASSLVDLF
TRBV6-5	TRBJ2-1	ASSGARNEQF
TRBV28	TRBJ1-1	ASSFLRGDTEAF
TRBV7-8	TRBJ1-1	ASSPQGRNTEAF
TRBV7-2	TRBJ2-7	ASSLALAGGQEQY
TRBV7-2	TRBJ1-6	ASSPSGGNSPLH
TRBV5-1	TRBJ1-1	ASSNVRGPIAEAF
TRBV25-1	TRBJ2-7	ASSELSVSSYEQY
TRBV28	TRBJ1-1	AIGTGNTEAF
TRBV15	TRBJ1-5	ATSRDRQYNQPQH
TRBV27	TRBJ2-3	ASSLWTSGLDTQY
TRBV27	TRBJ1-1	ASSLRGQGNTEAF
TRBV7-2	TRBJ1-1	ASTAIGGLNTEAF
TRBV2	TRBJ1-5	ASSEAGVPNQPQH
TRBV28	TRBJ1-1	ASSPPTGPEAF
TRBV18	TRBJ1-1	ASSNTGAEAF
TRBV19	TRBJ2-7	ASSQRATYEQY
TRBV27	TRBJ2-7	ASSLDSGISYEQY
TRBV28	TRBJ1-5	ASTSPAGRSNQPQH
TRBV5-8	TRBJ2-1	ASSFSGDKYNEQF
TRBV2	TRBJ2-5	ASSGLPGETQY
TRBV27	TRBJ1-1	ASSSLSGTGGRDTEAF
TRBV7-2	TRBJ2-7	ASSLFGVSGPGEQY
TRBV5-1	TRBJ1-2	ASSRPGGVNYGYT
TRBV10-3	TRBJ2-7	AIQREGYEQY
TRBV6-5	TRBJ1-1	ASTPRNRNTEAF
TRBV28	TRBJ2-1	ASSRGTSYDNEQF
TRBV7-2	TRBJ2-3	ASSPTSSTSDTQY
TRBV4-1	TRBJ2-5	ASSQPRSGGILYQETQY
TRBV28	TRBJ1-4	ASRPQGPNEKLF
TRBV11-2	TRBJ2-3	ASSNQTLAGASTDTQY